Presented here are 29 T cell receptor beta chains from one specimen sequenced in a study of T cell changes during pregnancy in multiple sclerosis (dated by TCRdb to between 2018 and 2020). To prepare the library, the immunoSEQ multiplex PCR assay was applied. TCRdb obtained this table from immuneACCESS and retained in-frame rearrangements with V and J assigned. These tables miss some clones; where compared with another copy, unresolved V genes account for less than half of the shortfall, and the remainder is unexplained. Present in this sample are under 65,000 clones, roughly 90% of which were seen just once. Approximately 0.6% of the sample comes from the top ten. The sequenced sample was CD4+ T cells from peripheral blood mononuclear cells, obtained after pregnancy. These receptors all stem from a female donor with multiple sclerosis, enrolled in a pregnancy study.

The chain links TRBV7-2 to TRBJ2-7; TRBD2 might be the D (5 bases). V was shortened by 7 bases and J by 6 bases, with 16 bases between the two germline ends. This CDR3 has 13 amino acids. Germline CDR1 SGHTA, CDR2 FQGNSA. CDR3 loop: CASTLREGSEQYF. CDR3 DNA: TGTGCCAGCACCCTAAGAGAGGGATCCGAGCAGTACTTC.

The chain links TRBV5-6 to TRBJ1-1; TRBD1 agrees at 7 bases. CDR1 is SGHDT and CDR2 is YYEEEE in the germline V gene. CDR3 size: 14 residues. J was trimmed by 2 bases and V by 3 bases; bases with no gene match: 4. CDR3 protein: CASSWTGPNTEAFF. The CDR3 DNA sequence: TGTGCCAGCAGCTGGACAGGCCCTAACACTGAAGCTTTCTTT.

V usage is TRBV19 and J usage is TRBJ1-2; the match to TRBD1 covers 7 bases. In germline, CDR1 is LNHDA, CDR2 SQIVND (reference sequence). This CDR3 contains 14 residues. Trimming took 5 bases from V and 1 from J; bases not matched to a gene: 4. The CDR3 protein is CASSLGQFNYGYTF. CDR3 DNA sequence: TGTGCCAGTAGTCTGGGACAGTTTAACTATGGCTACACCTTC. Using reference TRBV19 and TRBJ1-2 for the parts outside the CDR3, the full variable domain is DGGITQSPKYLFRKEGQNVTLSCEQNLNHDAMYWYRQDPGQGLRLIYYSQIVNDFQKGDIAEGYSVSREKKESFPLTVTSAQKNPTAFYLCASSLGQFNYGYTFGSGTRLTVV.

The CDR3 sequence: CASSFGSYRTGDKNIQYF. The CDR3 DNA reads as TGTGCCAGCAGCTTCGGGTCATACAGGACAGGGGACAAAAACATTCAGTACTTC. The chain has TRBV7-9 and TRBJ2-4; 9 nucleotides match TRBD1. Per the germline V gene, CDR1 is SEHNR and CDR2 is FQNEAQ (reference sequence). The CDR3 is 18 amino acids. The ends lost 3 bases at V and 3 bases at J; junction bases unmatched: 12.

CDR3 sequence: CASSLAGETTEAFF. CDR3 DNA: TGTGCCAGTAGTCTGGCAGGGGAAACCACTGAAGCTTTCTTT. The V call is TRBV19, the J call TRBJ1-1, with D possibly being TRBD1 (6 bases). The ends were cut back, 5 bases at V and 4 bases at J, with 14 bases in the middle. Germline V lookup: CDR1 LNHDA, CDR2 SQIVND (reference sequence). The CDR3 is 14 amino acids.

V and J are TRBV13 and TRBJ2-7; D is perhaps TRBD1 (5 bases). V lost 1 base to trimming and J lost 6 bases, with 16 bases between them. The CDR3 has 15 amino acids. CDR1 is PRHDT, CDR2 FYEKMQ, per germline (reference sequence). The CDR3 here is CASSLEAQGPREQYF. CDR3 nucleotide sequence: TGTGCCAGCAGCTTAGAGGCGCAGGGTCCACGCGAGCAGTACTTC.

The chain couples TRBV18 to TRBJ2-7; TRBD2 is a possible D gene (5 bases). CDR1 KGHSH and CDR2 LQKENI come from the germline V gene. Trimming took off 2 bases at V and 6 bases at J, with 11 bases between the two ends. The CDR3 runs 13 residues. The CDR3 region has the DNA TGTGCCAGCTCACCAGTAGAGGGCGGCGAGCAGTACTTC. Translated: CASSPVEGGEQYF.

CDR3 loop: CASSEGLRGNTIYF. CDR3 DNA sequence: TGTGCCAGCAGCGAGGGACTGCGTGGAAACACCATATATTTT. The chain has TRBV5-4 and TRBJ1-3; TRBD1 might be the D (5 bases). The CDR3 is 14 amino acids. Trimming took 4 bases from V and 3 from J, leaving 11 bases between them. CDR1 and CDR2 (germline): SGHNT, YYREEE (reference sequence).

This clone has a single count. J is TRBJ1-1 and V is TRBV2, with D perhaps TRBD1 (6 bases). This CDR3 is 11 amino acids long. The ends were cut back, 8 bases at V and 2 bases at J, with 6 bases in the middle. Germline V gene sequence: CDR1 SNHLY, CDR2 FYNNEI. Written as DNA, the CDR3 is TGTGCCAGCGGGGGCAACACTGAAGCTTTCTTT. Translating gives CASGGNTEAFF.

The V call is TRBV9, the J call TRBJ2-2; 8 bases line up with TRBD1. Germline V gene data show CDR1 as SGDLS and CDR2 as YYNGEE. This CDR3 is built from 18 residues. J gave up 4 bases and V 4 bases, and 15 bases lay outside the gene matches. CDR3 sequence (DNA): TGTGCCAGCAGCCCCGGACAGGGAATCTGGGTTACCACCGGGGAGCTGTTTTTT. Its translation: CASSPGQGIWVTTGELFF.

J is TRBJ1-3 and V is TRBV6-5; TRBD1 matches 11 bases. Looked up from germline, CDR1 is MNHEY and CDR2 is SVGAGI. There are 13 residues in the CDR3. V shed 11 bases and J 4 bases; nucleotides not matched to a gene: 4. The CDR3, as DNA: TGTGCCGTTAGGACAGGGGGCGGAAACACCATATATTTT. Translation: CAVRTGGGNTIYF.

The chain uses TRBV27 and TRBJ2-7; the D gene is possibly TRBD1 (6 bases). The V end was cut by 3 bases, the J end by 2 bases, with 8 bases between. This CDR3 region has 13 residues. Germline values: CDR1 MNHEY, CDR2 SMNVEV (reference sequence). The CDR3 coding sequence is TGTGCCAGCAGTTTCAGGGGAACCTACGAGCAGTACTTC. Protein sequence: CASSFRGTYEQYF.

The chain couples TRBV5-1 to TRBJ2-7; D perhaps matches TRBD2 (7 bases). The V end lost 0 bases, the J end lost 5 bases, and 12 bases lay between the germline ends. The CDR3 is made up of 14 amino acids. Germline V gene lookup returns CDR1 SGHRS and CDR2 YFSETQ. Here the CDR3 reads CASSLAGGQDEQYF. As DNA, the CDR3 is TGCGCCAGCAGCTTGGCCGGGGGGCAAGACGAGCAGTACTTC.

The rearrangement uses TRBV7-7 and TRBJ2-2; possibly TRBD2 for D (6 bases). Germline CDR1 is SSHAT and CDR2 is FNYEAQ (reference sequence). V shed 9 bases and J shed 0 bases, with 11 bases lying between them. The CDR3 is 14 residues long. The CDR3 reads CASRESTNTGELFF. For the CDR3, the DNA is TGTGCCAGTCGGGAGAGTACGAACACCGGGGAGCTGTTTTTT.

The chain is built from TRBV9 and TRBJ2-3, with 10 bases lining up with TRBD2. Germline V gene data show CDR1 as SGDLS and CDR2 as YYNGEE. The CDR3 has 16 residues. The V segment lost 0 bases and the J segment 2 bases; nucleotides outside the gene matches: 3. The CDR3 spells CASSVVSGGTTDTQYF. In nucleotides, the CDR3 is TGTGCCAGCAGCGTAGTTAGCGGGGGGACCACAGATACGCAGTATTTT.

The V and J genes are TRBV9 and TRBJ2-5, with 12 bases matching TRBD2. CDR1 and CDR2 (germline): SGDLS, YYNGEE. V lost 0 bases and J lost 1; bases outside the gene matches: 13. CDR3 length: 20 amino acids. The CDR3 nucleotides read TGTGCCAGCAGCGTAGCTCTGACTAGCGGGGGCCCCGCATTCCAAGAGACCCAGTACTTC. Translated, it gives CASSVALTSGGPAFQETQYF.

The chain recombines TRBV5-4 with TRBJ1-2; 7 positions agree with TRBD1. The CDR3 totals 15 residues. Germline values: CDR1 SGHNT, CDR2 YYREEE (reference sequence). The trim removed 4 bases at V and 0 bases at J, leaving 6 bases unmatched. The CDR3 nucleotides are TGTGCCAGCAGCCCCGGGACAGCGACTAACTATGGCTACACCTTC. The encoded protein is CASSPGTATNYGYTF. Full variable domain (rest looked up from reference TRBV5-4 and TRBJ1-2): ETGVTQSPTHLIKTRGQQVTLRCSSQSGHNTVSWYQQALGQGPQFIFQYYREEENGRGNFPPRFSGLQFPNYSSELNVNALELDDSALYLCASSPGTATNYGYTFGSGTRLTVV.

V gene TRBV7-9 combines with J gene TRBJ2-3, with 8 bases aligning to TRBD1. The CDR3 has 16 residues. Per germline, CDR1 SEHNR and CDR2 FQNEAQ (reference sequence). Germline trimming cut 5 bases from V and 2 bases from J; bases unmatched to any gene: 9. The CDR3 DNA is TGTGCCAGCAGCGGTCCGGGACAGGTGACCACAGATACGCAGTATTTT. Translating it yields CASSGPGQVTTDTQYF. Based on the CDR3 plus reference TRBV7-9 and TRBJ2-3, the full variable domain is DTGVSQNPRHKITKRGQNVTFRCDPISEHNRLYWYRQTLGQGPEFLTYFQNEAQLEKSRLLSDRFSAERPKGSFSTLEIQRTEQGDSAMYLCASSGPGQVTTDTQYFGPGTRLTVL.

The rearrangement joins TRBV6-6 to TRBJ2-3; D gene ambiguous. The CDR3 spans 13 residues. Germline V gives CDR1 MNHNY, CDR2 SVGAGI (reference sequence). V was clipped by 0 bases and J by 7 bases, with 8 bases between them. CDR3 DNA sequence: TGTGCCAGCAGTTACTCGATTGCTAATACGCAGTATTTT. Its protein is CASSYSIANTQYF.

The V gene is TRBV23-1, the J gene TRBJ1-1, with 7 bases identical to TRBD1. TRBV23-1 is sorted into the ORF group, with uncertain function. The ends lost 5 bases at V and 4 bases at J; junction bases unmatched: 25. CDR3 size: 20 residues. CDR3 region: CASSAYLLPHDRVDFTEAFF. The CDR3 bases are TGCGCCAGCAGTGCCTACTTACTCCCACATGACAGGGTAGATTTCACTGAAGCTTTCTTT.

V and J are TRBV5-6 and TRBJ2-1; TRBD2 aligns across 8 bases. Germline V gene data show CDR1 as SGHDT and CDR2 as YYEEEE. V shed 0 bases, J shed 14 bases, and the junction held 7 bases outside the gene matches. The CDR3 covers 13 residues. The CDR3 reads CASSLVLAGPKFF. The CDR3 coding sequence is TGTGCCAGCAGCTTGGTTCTAGCGGGTCCTAAGTTCTTC.

The chain combines TRBV27 with TRBJ1-1, with D possibly matching TRBD1 (5 bases). V was clipped by 4 bases and J by 3 bases, with 12 bases between them. Germline V lookup: CDR1 MNHEY, CDR2 SMNVEV (reference sequence). The CDR3 consists of 14 residues. The CDR3 region is CASSWSGGDTEAFF. CDR3 coding DNA: TGTGCCAGCAGTTGGTCTGGGGGGGACACTGAAGCTTTCTTT.

CDR3 in DNA: TGTGCCAGCAGCTTAGGCCAGGGACATAGTTACGAGCAGTACTTC. Translation: CASSLGQGHSYEQYF. The chain has TRBV7-8 and TRBJ2-7; TRBD1 is a possible D gene (6 bases). CDR1 and CDR2 from the germline V gene are SGHVS and FQNEAQ. The germline V and J ends were trimmed by 1 base and 4 bases, with 14 bases remaining between them. There are 15 residues in the CDR3.

The rearrangement uses TRBV7-2 and TRBJ1-4; no clear D. The CDR3 extends over 15 amino acids. Per the germline V gene, CDR1 is SGHTA and CDR2 is FQGNSA. V was shortened by 7 bases and J by 7 bases, with 19 bases between the two germline ends. The CDR3 loop is CASTRESGNGEKLFF. As DNA, the CDR3 is TGTGCCAGCACCCGGGAGTCGGGGAACGGTGAAAAACTGTTTTTT.

The chain carries TRBV10-3 and TRBJ2-5; perhaps TRBD2 as D (6 bases). V dropped 7 bases and J dropped 3 bases, with 12 bases sitting between them. This CDR3 has 13 residues. Germline values: CDR1 ENHRY, CDR2 SYGVKD. The CDR3, as DNA: TGTGCCATCAAGGGTGGGGGGAAAGAGACCCAGTACTTC. Encoded protein: CAIKGGGKETQYF.

This chain uses TRBV18 with TRBJ2-1, with TRBD2 identical over 14 bases. Losses at the gene ends were 0 bases for V and 2 bases for J; bases not matched to a gene: 6. CDR3 size: 19 residues. Germline V lookup: CDR1 KGHSH, CDR2 LQKENI. CDR3 nucleotide sequence: TGTGCCAGCTCACCACCGACTAGCGGGGGGGCCGTCACCTACAATGAGCAGTTCTTC. Translating gives CASSPPTSGGAVTYNEQFF.

The genes are TRBV18 and TRBJ1-4; D is perhaps TRBD1 (5 bases). The CDR3 totals 14 residues. Germline lookup yields CDR1 KGHSH and CDR2 LQKENI. Trimming took 4 bases from V and 8 from J, leaving 14 bases between them. CDR3 region: CASSRERGGEKLFF. The CDR3 DNA follows: TGTGCCAGCTCACGAGAAAGGGGAGGGGAAAAACTGTTTTTT.

This chain links TRBV18 with TRBJ2-5; TRBD2 agrees at 10 bases. The CDR3 extends over 15 amino acids. Germline-derived CDR1 and CDR2 are KGHSH and LQKENI. V lost 8 bases to trimming and J lost 2 bases; unmatched junction nucleotides: 8. The CDR3 DNA reads TGTGCCAGCGACGATAGCGGGGGGATACAAGAGACCCAGTACTTC. Protein product: CASDDSGGIQETQYF.

This sequence joins TRBV19 and TRBJ2-4; TRBD1 is a possible D gene (6 bases). The V and J ends lost 8 bases and 0 bases respectively, with 17 bases between them. Germline CDR1 and CDR2: LNHDA and SQIVND (reference sequence). CDR3 length equals 16 residues. The CDR3 nucleotides are TGTGCCAGTTCTACTGGACAGCGAGGAGCCAAAAACATTCAGTACTTC. It codes for CASSTGQRGAKNIQYF.